These 22 T cell receptor beta chains originate from one sample sequenced in a study of cytomegalovirus exposure and HLA in healthy donors. Profiling relied on immunoSEQ multiplex PCR, and the TCRdb table lists in-frame clones only, not all of them. This sample has approximately 81,000 clones, with 93% found just once. The specimen sequenced was PBMCs. All receptors come from a man aged 18 to 30 in good health and CMV-seronegative.

Written as DNA, the CDR3 is TGTGCCAGCAGCGAAAAGTGCGCAGGGGGTTACGAGCAGTACTTC. Translation: CASSEKCAGGYEQYF. This rearrangement joins TRBV21-1 to TRBJ2-7; TRBD1 is taken as the D call from the table, unchecked against the DNA. TRBV21-1 is assigned pseudogene status. This CDR3 has 15 residues.

CDR3 loop: CASSSTGYYEQYF. In nucleotides, the CDR3 is TGTGCCAGCAGCTCGACAGGATACTACGAGCAGTACTTC. The chain uses TRBV7-9 and TRBJ2-7; tentative D call: TRBD1 (6 bases). V lost 4 bases and J lost 3, with 10 bases in between. This CDR3 contains 13 residues. Looked up from germline, CDR1 is SEHNR and CDR2 is FQNEAQ (reference sequence).

The chain links TRBV11-3 to TRBJ2-5, with TRBD1 matching over 10 bases. Per germline, CDR1 SGHNT and CDR2 YENEEA. This CDR3 comprises 16 residues. Unmatched junction bases numbered 8, after V lost 3 bases and J lost 4 bases. The CDR3 sequence: CASSFGTGVVGETQYF. The CDR3 DNA is TGTGCCAGCAGCTTTGGGACAGGGGTGGTAGGAGAGACCCAGTACTTC. Full variable domain (rest looked up from reference TRBV11-3 and TRBJ2-5): EAGVVQSPRYKIIEKKQPVAFWCNPISGHNTLYWYLQNLGQGPELLIRYENEEAVDDSQLPKDRFSAERLKGVDSTLKIQPAELGDSAVYLCASSFGTGVVGETQYFGPGTRLLVL.

The chain couples TRBV15 to TRBJ2-1, with D possibly matching TRBD1 (5 bases). CDR1 is LNHNV, CDR2 YYDKDF, per germline (reference sequence). The CDR3 is made up of 12 amino acids. Trimming took off 4 bases at V and 7 bases at J, with 8 bases between the two ends. Here the CDR3 reads CATSTGKNEQFF. The CDR3 coding sequence is TGTGCCACCAGCACAGGGAAGAATGAGCAGTTCTTC.

The chain has TRBV25-1 and TRBJ1-1; TRBD1 aligns across 8 bases. V was clipped by 8 bases and J by 11 bases; unmatched bases: 10. The V gene's germline CDR1 is MGHDK and CDR2 SYGVNS. The CDR3 is 12 amino acids. CDR3 DNA sequence: TGTGCCAGCCGACAGGGGTTGGTAGGGGCTTTCTTT. Encoded protein: CASRQGLVGAFF.

This chain joins TRBV7-8 and TRBJ1-5, with 7 positions matching TRBD1. The germline gives CDR1 SGHVS, CDR2 FQNEAQ. This CDR3 is 16 amino acids long. V shed 5 bases, J shed 7 bases, and the junction held 14 bases outside the gene matches. The CDR3: CASSPQVQGYRQPQHF. The CDR3 DNA reads TGTGCCAGCAGCCCCCAGGTACAGGGGTATCGGCAGCCCCAGCATTTT. The variable domain in full, with the rest retrieved from reference TRBV7-8 and TRBJ1-5, is GAGVSQSPRYKVAKRGQDVALRCDPISGHVSLFWYQQALGQGPEFLTYFQNEAQLDKSGLPSDRFFAERPEGSVSTLKIQRTQQEDSAVYLCASSPQVQGYRQPQHFGDGTRLSIL.

The rearrangement links TRBV11-2 to TRBJ1-2; D might be TRBD1 (6 bases). The germline gives CDR1 SGHAT, CDR2 FQNNGV. The CDR3 runs to 13 residues. Trimming took off 5 bases at V and 4 bases at J, with 11 bases between the two ends. CDR3 DNA sequence: TGTGCCAGCAGCCCAGGGACACCCTATGGCTACACCTTC. This codes for CASSPGTPYGYTF.

J is TRBJ2-2 and V is TRBV7-9; D ambiguous. The CDR3 sequence is 15 residues long. Trimming shortened V by 2 bases and J by 10 bases, and 17 bases separated the two germline ends. From germline, CDR1 is SEHNR and CDR2 FQNEAQ (reference sequence). The CDR3 reads CASSLTWALTEELFF. The CDR3 coding sequence is TGTGCCAGCAGCTTAACTTGGGCCCTGACGGAGGAGCTGTTTTTT.

The V and J genes are TRBV9 and TRBJ1-4; 8 nucleotides agree with TRBD1. This CDR3 contains 14 residues. Losses at the gene ends were 3 bases for V and 7 bases for J; bases not matched to a gene: 5. The germline V gene has CDR1 SGDLS and CDR2 YYNGEE. CDR3 coding DNA: TGTGCCAGCAGCGCCAGACAGGGGAGTGAAAAACTGTTTTTT. It codes for CASSARQGSEKLFF.

The chain uses TRBV4-3 and TRBJ2-5, with TRBD2 matching 12 bases. CDR3 length: 18 residues. The ends lost 0 bases at V and 5 bases at J; junction bases unmatched: 10. Germline V CDR1 and CDR2: LGHNA, YSLEER. In nucleotides, the CDR3 is TGCGCCAGCAGCCAAGAGCTAGCGGGAGGGCCTGGCGTTGAGACCCAGTACTTC. As protein: CASSQELAGGPGVETQYF.

The chain employs TRBV5-1 and TRBJ2-3, with D maybe TRBD2 (6 bases). The CDR3 totals 14 residues. Germline CDR1 and CDR2: SGHRS and YFSETQ. V was shortened by 0 bases and J by 4 bases, with 9 bases between the two germline ends. CDR3 sequence: CASSLGREADTQYF. The CDR3 nucleotides are TGCGCCAGCAGCTTGGGAAGGGAGGCAGATACGCAGTATTTT.

The count of this clone is one. The J gene is TRBJ1-4, the V gene TRBV2; D unclear. CDR1 SNHLY and CDR2 FYNNEI come from the germline V gene. The CDR3 runs to 15 residues. V shed 7 bases and J shed 0 bases, with 12 bases lying between them. The CDR3 here is CASTREVATNEKLFF. The CDR3 DNA follows: TGTGCCAGCACCCGAGAAGTAGCAACTAATGAAAAACTGTTTTTT.

The chain joins TRBV28 to TRBJ1-2; 7 bases are a match to TRBD1. The CDR3 spans 13 residues. Germline trimming cut 7 bases from V and 5 bases from J; bases unmatched to any gene: 7. Looked up from germline, CDR1 is MDHEN and CDR2 is SYDVKM. CDR3 region: CASNTGAGYGYTF. CDR3 DNA sequence: TGTGCCAGCAATACAGGGGCTGGTTATGGCTACACCTTC.

This clone was detected only a few times. The chain carries TRBV7-6 and TRBJ1-6; D not resolved. Looked up from germline, CDR1 is SGHVS and CDR2 is FNYEAQ. The CDR3 extends over 14 amino acids. The V gene lost 4 bases and the J gene lost 11 bases, with 15 bases spanning the gap. DNA for the CDR3: TGTGCCAGCAGCTCGGGTGGCGTGTTGGCACCCCTCCACTTT. It yields the protein CASSSGGVLAPLHF.

J is TRBJ2-2 and V is TRBV7-2, with 7 positions matching TRBD2. With 5 bases clipped from V and 4 bases from J, the junction kept 4 bases outside the gene matches. Germline lookup yields CDR1 SGHTA and CDR2 FQGNSA. The CDR3 runs 14 residues. CDR3 protein: CASSRGGATGELFF. In nucleotides, the CDR3 is TGTGCCAGCAGCCGGGGAGGGGCCACCGGGGAGCTGTTTTTT.

CDR3 sequence: CASSELQGGNQPQHF. The DNA of the CDR3 is TGTGCCAGCAGTGAGTTACAGGGAGGCAATCAGCCCCAGCATTTT. This rearrangement joins TRBV2 to TRBJ1-5; D is perhaps TRBD1 (6 bases). CDR3 length equals 15 residues. V gave up 3 bases and J gave up 2 bases, with 11 bases separating them. The V gene's germline CDR1 is SNHLY and CDR2 FYNNEI. The full variable domain, completed using reference TRBV2 and TRBJ1-5, is EPEVTQTPSHQVTQMGQEVILRCVPISNHLYFYWYRQILGQKVEFLVSFYNNEISEKSEIFDDQFSVERPDGSNFTLKIRSTKLEDSAMYFCASSELQGGNQPQHFGDGTRLSIL.

The rearrangement uses TRBV7-9 and TRBJ2-4; no definite D call. Between the trimmed V and J ends, which lost 2 bases and 0 bases, there was a span of 14 bases. This CDR3 is built from 17 residues. Germline V gene data show CDR1 as SEHNR and CDR2 as FQNEAQ (reference sequence). The CDR3 DNA follows: TGTGCCAGCAGCTTATCCCCAGGTATCCTAGCCAAAAACATTCAGTACTTC. It is translated as CASSLSPGILAKNIQYF.

The gene calls are TRBV7-2 and TRBJ1-1; 10 bases agree with TRBD1. Germline CDR1 SGHTA, CDR2 FQGNSA. This CDR3 comprises 17 residues. The V gene end was trimmed by 5 bases and the J gene end by 0 bases; junction bases not matched to a gene: 9. CDR3 in amino acids: CASSGKGQGTMNTEAFF. The DNA for the CDR3 is TGTGCCAGCAGCGGTAAGGGACAGGGGACAATGAACACTGAAGCTTTCTTT.

V gene TRBV10-1 combines with J gene TRBJ2-1; the match to TRBD1 covers 8 bases. Germline lookup yields CDR1 WNHNN and CDR2 SYGVQD (reference sequence). Losses at the gene ends were 8 bases for V and 5 bases for J; bases not matched to a gene: 5. CDR3 length: 13 residues. The CDR3 sequence is CASGSGQDNEQFF. In DNA, the CDR3 is TGCGCCAGCGGGTCGGGACAGGACAATGAGCAGTTCTTC.

The CDR3: CASSRPTGGGETQYF. The CDR3 DNA sequence: TGTGCCAGCAGTCGACCTACCGGGGGAGGCGAGACCCAGTACTTC. The chain couples TRBV6-5 to TRBJ2-5; TRBD2 might be the D (6 bases). The CDR3 contains 15 residues. CDR1 is MNHEY and CDR2 is SVGAGI in the germline V gene. Trimming left V 5 bases short and J 5 bases short, with 18 bases between.

The chain couples TRBV7-6 to TRBJ1-6; D is perhaps TRBD1 (6 bases). The CDR3 spans 14 residues. Germline V gene data show CDR1 as SGHVS and CDR2 as FNYEAQ. V lost 4 bases and J lost 5, with 9 bases in between. Written as DNA, the CDR3 is TGTGCCAGCAGCTCTACAGGGAATAATTCACCCCTCCACTTT. It yields the protein CASSSTGNNSPLHF.

This chain joins TRBV6-5 and TRBJ1-2; 7 bases are shared with TRBD1. The junction had 9 bases not matched to a gene; V was cut back by 6 bases and J by 8 bases. This CDR3 spans 13 amino acids. Germline V gene data show CDR1 as MNHEY and CDR2 as SVGAGI. The CDR3 DNA follows: TGTGCCAGCAGCCGACAGGGCCAGTGGGGCTACACCTTC. Translating it yields CASSRQGQWGYTF.